A single sample is the source of the 15 T cell receptor beta chains below, sequenced in a study (dated by TCRdb to between 2014 and 2017). The library was made by 5' RACE. Reads for this sample came from an Illumina MiSeq. TCRdb reanalyzed the raw reads on its own, using fastp at Q25 for trimming and MiXCR for clone calling, and kept in-frame beta chains. Each entry is one CDR3 protein sequence, shown with its most common DNA and genes. The sample table holds 25,000 to 40,000 distinct CDR3 sequences, of which approximately 25% were seen once. 4.3% of the sample belongs to the ten largest clones. Sequencing used memory CD4+ T cells sorted from blood. The sample's cell subset or site, from its label and the paper: memory CD4+ T cells, CD4+CD45RO+CD25-. The receptors originated from a female donor with breast cancer.

A remark on this clonotype: At one end, the junction sequence differs from germline, possibly due to a read error. This rearrangement joins TRBV5-4 to TRBJ2-1; 11 bases agree with TRBD2. Germline loops: CDR1 SGHNT, CDR2 YYREEE (reference sequence). This CDR3 is built from 16 residues. The DNA for the CDR3 is TGTGCCAGCAGCTTGGCTCGTAGCGGGGGGGCCGTAGAGCAGTTCTTT. It translates to CASSLARSGGAVEQFF.

In its sample, this clonotype is medium-sized (0.01 to 0.1%). The chain recombines TRBV5-6 with TRBJ2-7; no definite D call. Trimming left V 4 bases short and J 3 bases short, with 11 bases between. The germline V gene has CDR1 SGHDT and CDR2 YYEEEE. CDR3 size: 13 residues. In DNA, the CDR3 is TGTGCCAGCAGCCTCCAAGACCTCTACGAGCAGTACTTC. Protein sequence: CASSLQDLYEQYF. The full variable domain, in which reference TRBV5-6 and TRBJ2-7 provide the parts outside the CDR3, is DAGVTQSPTHLIKTRGQQVTLRCSPKSGHDTVSWYQQALGQGPQFIFQYYEEEERQRGNFPDRFSGHQFPNYSSELNVNALLLGDSALYLCASSLQDLYEQYFGPGTRLTVT.

The genes are TRBV24-1 and TRBJ2-1; 8 bases line up with TRBD2. The CDR3 covers 15 residues. V was clipped by 3 bases and J by 4 bases; unmatched bases: 4. The V gene's germline CDR1 is KGHDR and CDR2 SFDVKD. CDR3 nucleotides: TGTGCCACCAGTGATGGTAGCGGGGTGTACAATGAGCAGTTCTTC. Residues: CATSDGSGVYNEQFF.

This clonotype appeared a few times. The chain recombines TRBV20-1 with TRBJ2-5, with a weak D call TRBD2 (5 bases). From germline, CDR1 is DFQATT and CDR2 SNEGSKA (reference sequence). V lost 5 bases and J lost 5, with 12 bases in between. This CDR3 comprises 12 residues. CDR3 nucleotides: TGCAGTGCTTCTAGCCTTTACGAGACCCAGTACTTC. It encodes CSASSLYETQYF.

This clonotype is medium-sized (0.01 to 0.1%) by share. The genes are TRBV4-3 and TRBJ2-2; D is possibly TRBD1 (6 bases). Germline V gene data show CDR1 as LGHNA and CDR2 as YSLEER. Trimming took 2 bases from V and 7 from J, leaving 17 bases between them. The CDR3 runs 16 residues. The CDR3 bases are TGCGCCAGCAGCCAAAGTGGGGGCCGATGGAACGGGGAGCTGTTTTTT. It codes for CASSQSGGRWNGELFF.

With respect to this clonotype: A much larger clone sits a single nucleotide away, making a read error possible. This chain joins TRBV27 and TRBJ2-7, with D unresolved. With 5 bases removed from V and 3 bases from J, the gap between germline ends came to 8 bases. Germline CDR1 reads MNHEY; CDR2 reads SMNVEV (reference sequence). This CDR3 spans 12 amino acids. The DNA for the CDR3 is TGTGCCAGCAGTCCCTCCCTCTACGAGCAGTACTTC. This codes for CASSPSLYEQYF.

This clonotype was observed once. This rearrangement joins TRBV12-3 or TRBV12-4 to TRBJ2-2; TRBD1 matches at 8 bases. V shed 7 bases, J shed 3 bases, and the junction held 7 bases outside the gene matches. The CDR3 is made up of 15 amino acids. DNA for the CDR3: TGTGCCAGCAATACGGACAGGGTAGACACCGGGGAGCTGTTTTTT. It yields the protein CASNTDRVDTGELFF.

The chain joins TRBV11-2 to TRBJ2-2, with D tentatively TRBD1 (7 bases). The length of the CDR3 is 16 residues. CDR1 and CDR2 from the germline V gene are SGHAT and FQNNGV. The ends were cut back, 3 bases at V and 0 bases at J, with 11 bases in the middle. CDR3 nucleotides: TGTGCCAGCAGCTTGGAGGGGACAGCGAACACCGGGGAGCTGTTTTTT. This translates into CASSLEGTANTGELFF.

As regards this clonotype: The junction and the germline gene differ at one end; a read error may be behind it. This chain joins TRBV5-5 and TRBJ1-1; TRBD1 agrees at 7 bases. From germline, CDR1 is SGHKS and CDR2 YYEKEE (reference sequence). CDR3 length: 11 amino acids. The DNA of the CDR3 is TGTGTCAGCAGATGGACAGGTGAAGCTTTCTTT. This translates into CVSRWTGEAFF.

The genes are TRBV7-6 and TRBJ2-3; 7 bases match TRBD2. The V and J ends lost 1 base and 3 bases, in that order; junction bases with no gene match: 7. Germline V gene data show CDR1 as SGHVS and CDR2 as FNYEAQ. The CDR3 has 16 amino acids. For the CDR3, the DNA is TGTGCCAGCAGCTTAGGGCTAGCGGATGATACAGATACGCAGTATTTT. It is translated as CASSLGLADDTDTQYF.

The chain uses TRBV5-1 and TRBJ1-4; D unclear. The V gene lost 0 bases and the J gene lost 0 bases, with 9 bases spanning the gap. The CDR3 runs 16 residues. CDR1 is SGHRS and CDR2 is YFSETQ in the germline V gene. Here the CDR3 reads CASSLGPFATNEKLFF. The CDR3 DNA is TGCGCCAGCAGCTTGGGCCCCTTTGCAACTAATGAAAAACTGTTTTTT.

The chain has TRBV24-1 and TRBJ1-2, with a possible D match to TRBD1 (5 bases). Germline V gene sequence: CDR1 KGHDR, CDR2 SFDVKD. The length of the CDR3 is 16 residues. Trimming took off 4 bases at V and 7 bases at J, with 21 bases between the two ends. CDR3 in amino acids: CATSDRPRAPLVGYTF. CDR3 in DNA: TGTGCCACCAGTGACCGTCCCAGGGCCCCTCTAGTTGGCTACACCTTC.

Concerning this clonotype: This may be a read error, as it is one base from a much larger clone. The chain couples TRBV24-1 to TRBJ2-5; 7 positions agree with TRBD2. This CDR3 spans 15 amino acids. Looked up from germline, CDR1 is KGHDR and CDR2 is SFDVKD. CDR3 region: CATSEGLMEQETQHF. The CDR3 DNA follows: TGTGCCACCAGTGAGGGACTAATGGAACAGGAGACCCAGCACTTC.

The J gene is TRBJ2-4, the V gene TRBV7-9, with TRBD1 as a possible D gene (6 bases). Per the germline V gene, CDR1 is SEHNR and CDR2 is FQNEAQ (reference sequence). Trimming removed 1 base from V and 0 bases from J, with 13 bases in between. This CDR3 has 17 amino acids. The CDR3 DNA follows: TGTGCCAGCAGCTTAGTCAAGGGGGATGTAGCCAAAAACATTCAGTACTTC. Its protein product is CASSLVKGDVAKNIQYF.

This clonotype was counted ten times or more. V usage is TRBV27 and J usage is TRBJ2-1; D might be TRBD1 (5 bases). Germline assignment: CDR1 MNHEY and CDR2 SMNVEV (reference sequence). This CDR3 has 13 residues. Between the trimmed V and J ends, which lost 0 bases and 9 bases, there was a span of 9 bases. The CDR3 reads CASSLSRVGEQFF. DNA of the CDR3: TGTGCCAGCAGTTTATCCAGGGTTGGTGAGCAGTTCTTC.